This T cell receptor beta chain is drawn from a study of shared clonotypes between healthy human individuals. Looking at the study overall: Three CD4 naive, three CD4 memory, two CD8 naive and one CD8 memory plate were used per donor.

The CDR3 runs to 14 residues. This clone was counted once. What it binds is unknown. It was 200 ng DNA, 31,000 or so T cell genomes, that sorted-subset replicate PCRs used. Libraries were prepared by immunoSEQ multiplex PCR; TCRdb keeps only in-frame clonotypes and omits some of them. The profile shows 1,100,000 or so clones, around 78% of them singletons. Whole-study results and caveats: Owing to a small donor count, the genetic and exposure-history diversity represented was limited. Clonotypes that were shared across a few donors made up around 4.6% of naive CD4 clonotypes.

V and J are TRBV21-1 and TRBJ2-4. TRBV21-1 constitutes a pseudogene. This TCR was recovered from a man aged 18-30 years in good health. Some clones in this sample may be carry-over from other donors' samples. Sequenced: memory CD4+ T cells from PBMCs. Described subset: CD45RA-negative fraction. The CDR3 here is CASLGTDNKNIQYF. CDR3 coding DNA: TGTGCCAGCTTAGGGACCGACAACAAAAACATTCAGTACTTC.